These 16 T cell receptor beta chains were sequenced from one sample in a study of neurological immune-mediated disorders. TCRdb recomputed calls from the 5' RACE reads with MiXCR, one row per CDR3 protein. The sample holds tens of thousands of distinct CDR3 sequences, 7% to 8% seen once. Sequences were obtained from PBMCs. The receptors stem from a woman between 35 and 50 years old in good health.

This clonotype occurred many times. The CDR3: CASSFGRSGDTGELFF. The CDR3 DNA reads TGTGCCAGCAGTTTTGGAAGGTCGGGTGACACCGGGGAGCTGTTTTTT. The chain has TRBV12-3 or TRBV12-4 and TRBJ2-2, with D unresolved. The CDR3 covers 16 residues. The ends were cut back, 3 bases at V and 3 bases at J, with 14 bases in the middle.

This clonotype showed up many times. The CDR3 region is CASSVILAGEEQYF. The CDR3 bases are TGTGCCAGCAGTGTAATTTTGGCTGGTGAGGAGCAGTACTTC. The rearrangement joins TRBV2 to TRBJ2-7; no definite D call. The CDR3 spans 14 residues. V lost 4 bases and J 7 bases, leaving 17 bases between the germline ends. CDR1 and CDR2 from the germline V gene are SNHLY and FYNNEI. Full variable domain (missing parts from reference TRBV2 and TRBJ2-7): EPEVTQTPSHQVTQMGQEVILRCVPISNHLYFYWYRQILGQKVEFLVSFYNNEISEKSEIFDDQFSVERPDGSNFTLKIRSTKLEDSAMYFCASSVILAGEEQYFGPGTRLTVT.

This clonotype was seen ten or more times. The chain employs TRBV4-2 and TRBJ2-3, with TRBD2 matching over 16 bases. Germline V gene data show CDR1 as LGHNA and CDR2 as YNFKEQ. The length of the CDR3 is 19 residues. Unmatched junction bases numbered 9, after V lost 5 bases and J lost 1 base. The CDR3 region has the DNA TGTGCCAGCAGCGCCCTGGGACTAGCGGGAGGGCCGGGCACAGATACGCAGTATTTT. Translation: CASSALGLAGGPGTDTQYF.

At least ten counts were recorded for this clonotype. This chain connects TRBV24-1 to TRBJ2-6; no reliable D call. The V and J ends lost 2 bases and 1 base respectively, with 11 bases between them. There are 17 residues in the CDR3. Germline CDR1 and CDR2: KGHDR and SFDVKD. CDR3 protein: CATSDSTFPSGANVLTF. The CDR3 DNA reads TGTGCCACCAGTGATTCAACCTTTCCATCTGGGGCCAACGTCCTGACTTTC.

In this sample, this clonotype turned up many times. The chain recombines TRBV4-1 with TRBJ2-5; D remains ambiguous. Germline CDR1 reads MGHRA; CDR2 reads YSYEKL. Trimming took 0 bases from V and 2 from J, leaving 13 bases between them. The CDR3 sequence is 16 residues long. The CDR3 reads CASSQDIAVPQETQYF. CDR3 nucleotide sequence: TGCGCCAGCAGCCAAGATATTGCAGTACCACAAGAGACCCAGTACTTC.

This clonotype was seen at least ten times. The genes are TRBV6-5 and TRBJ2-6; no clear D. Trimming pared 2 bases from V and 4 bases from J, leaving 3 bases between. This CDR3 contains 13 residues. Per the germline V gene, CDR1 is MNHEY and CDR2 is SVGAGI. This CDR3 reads CASSYLGANVLTF. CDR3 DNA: TGTGCCAGCAGTTACCTCGGGGCCAACGTCCTGACTTTC.

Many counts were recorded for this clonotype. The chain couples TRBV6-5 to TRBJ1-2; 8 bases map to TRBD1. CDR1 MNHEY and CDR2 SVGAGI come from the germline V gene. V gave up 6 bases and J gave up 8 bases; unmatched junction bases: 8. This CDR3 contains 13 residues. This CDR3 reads CASSLGQGTGYTF. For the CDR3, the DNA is TGTGCCAGCAGCCTCGGACAGGGTACGGGCTACACCTTC.

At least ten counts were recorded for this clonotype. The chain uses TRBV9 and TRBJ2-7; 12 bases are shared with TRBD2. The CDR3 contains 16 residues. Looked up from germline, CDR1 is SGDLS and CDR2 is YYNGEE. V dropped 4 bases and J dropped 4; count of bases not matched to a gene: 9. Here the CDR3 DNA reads TGTGCCAGCAGCCCCAGTACTAGCGGGAGGCAATACGAGCAGTACTTC. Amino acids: CASSPSTSGRQYEQYF.

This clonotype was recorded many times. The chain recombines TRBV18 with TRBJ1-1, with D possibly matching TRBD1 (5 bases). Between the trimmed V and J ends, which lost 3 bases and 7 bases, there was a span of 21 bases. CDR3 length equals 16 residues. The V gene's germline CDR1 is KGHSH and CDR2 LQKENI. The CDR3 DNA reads TGTGCCAGCTCACCGAAGGGGATTGGGCACACTGGTGAAGCTTTCTTT. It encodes CASSPKGIGHTGEAFF.

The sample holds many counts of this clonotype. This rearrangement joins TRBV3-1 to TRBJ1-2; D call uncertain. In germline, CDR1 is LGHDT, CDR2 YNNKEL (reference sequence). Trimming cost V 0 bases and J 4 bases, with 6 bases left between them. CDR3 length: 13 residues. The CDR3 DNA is TGTGCCAGCAGCCAAGAAACCCTCTATGGCTACACCTTC. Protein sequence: CASSQETLYGYTF.

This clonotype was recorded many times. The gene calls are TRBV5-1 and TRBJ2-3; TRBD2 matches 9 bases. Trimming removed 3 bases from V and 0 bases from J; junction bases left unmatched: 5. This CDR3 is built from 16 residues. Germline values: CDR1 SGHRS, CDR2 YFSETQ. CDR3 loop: CASSSQTSGSTDTQYF. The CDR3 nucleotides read TGCGCCAGCAGCTCCCAGACTAGCGGTAGCACAGATACGCAGTATTTT.

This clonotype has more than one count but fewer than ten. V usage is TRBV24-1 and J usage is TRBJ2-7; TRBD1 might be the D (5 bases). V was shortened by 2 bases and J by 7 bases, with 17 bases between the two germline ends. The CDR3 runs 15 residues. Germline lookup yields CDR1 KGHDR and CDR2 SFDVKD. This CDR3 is CATSDSLGAKQEQYF. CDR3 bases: TGTGCCACCAGTGATTCGCTAGGGGCAAAACAGGAGCAGTACTTC.

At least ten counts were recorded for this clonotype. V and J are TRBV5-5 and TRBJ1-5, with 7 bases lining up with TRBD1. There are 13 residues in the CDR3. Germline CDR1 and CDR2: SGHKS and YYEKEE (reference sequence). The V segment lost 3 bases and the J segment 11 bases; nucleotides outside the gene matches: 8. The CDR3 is CASSWGQTQAQHF. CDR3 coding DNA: TGTGCCAGCAGCTGGGGACAGACCCAGGCCCAGCATTTT. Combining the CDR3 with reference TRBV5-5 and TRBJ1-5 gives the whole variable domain DAGVTQSPTHLIKTRGQQVTLRCSPISGHKSVSWYQQVLGQGPQFIFQYYEKEERGRGNFPDRFSARQFPNYSSELNVNALLLGDSALYLCASSWGQTQAQHFGDGTRLSIL.

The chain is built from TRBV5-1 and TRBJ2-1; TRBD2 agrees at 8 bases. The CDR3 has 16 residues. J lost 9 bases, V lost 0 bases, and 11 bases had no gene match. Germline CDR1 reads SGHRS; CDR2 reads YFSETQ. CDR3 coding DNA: TGCGCCAGCAGCTTGGAAGACGGGAGGGCCGGGAGTGAGCAGTTCTTC. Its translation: CASSLEDGRAGSEQFF.

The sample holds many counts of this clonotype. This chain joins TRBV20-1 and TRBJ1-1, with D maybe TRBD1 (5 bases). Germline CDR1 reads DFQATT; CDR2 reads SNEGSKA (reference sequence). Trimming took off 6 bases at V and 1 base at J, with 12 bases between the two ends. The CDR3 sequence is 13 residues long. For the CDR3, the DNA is TGCAGTGCCCACCCTACAGGGAACACTGAAGCTTTCTTT. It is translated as CSAHPTGNTEAFF.

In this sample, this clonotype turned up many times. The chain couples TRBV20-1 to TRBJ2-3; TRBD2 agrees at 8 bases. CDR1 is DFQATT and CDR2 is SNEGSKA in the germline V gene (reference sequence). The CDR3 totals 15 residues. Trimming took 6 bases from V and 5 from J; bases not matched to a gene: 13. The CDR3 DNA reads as TGCAGTGCCAGCGGGAGAGGAGGCGTTGAAGATACGCAGTATTTT. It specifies CSASGRGGVEDTQYF.